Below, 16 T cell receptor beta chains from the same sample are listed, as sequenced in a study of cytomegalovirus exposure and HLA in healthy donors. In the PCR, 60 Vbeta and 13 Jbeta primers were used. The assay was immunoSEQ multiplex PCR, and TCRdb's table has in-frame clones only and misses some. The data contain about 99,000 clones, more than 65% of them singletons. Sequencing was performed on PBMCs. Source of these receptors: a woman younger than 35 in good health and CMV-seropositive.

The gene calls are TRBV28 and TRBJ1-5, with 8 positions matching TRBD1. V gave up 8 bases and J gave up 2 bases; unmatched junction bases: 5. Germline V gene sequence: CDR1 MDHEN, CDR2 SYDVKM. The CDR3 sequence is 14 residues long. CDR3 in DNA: TGTGCCAGCGGACAGGGTCTGGGCAATCAGCCCCAGCATTTT. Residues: CASGQGLGNQPQHF.

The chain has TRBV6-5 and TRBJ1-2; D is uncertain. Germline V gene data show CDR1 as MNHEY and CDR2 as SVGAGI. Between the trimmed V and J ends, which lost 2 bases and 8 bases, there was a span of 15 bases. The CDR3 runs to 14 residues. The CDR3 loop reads CASSYARSAEGYTF. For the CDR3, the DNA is TGTGCCAGCAGTTACGCCCGAAGCGCCGAGGGCTACACCTTC.

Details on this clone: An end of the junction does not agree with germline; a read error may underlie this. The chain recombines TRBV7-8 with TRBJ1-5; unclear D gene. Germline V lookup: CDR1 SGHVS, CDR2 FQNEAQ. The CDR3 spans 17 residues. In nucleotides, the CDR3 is TGTGCCAGCAGCCTAGCGGCAAATCCATATAGCAATCAGCCCCAGCATTTT. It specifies CASSLAANPYSNQPQHF.

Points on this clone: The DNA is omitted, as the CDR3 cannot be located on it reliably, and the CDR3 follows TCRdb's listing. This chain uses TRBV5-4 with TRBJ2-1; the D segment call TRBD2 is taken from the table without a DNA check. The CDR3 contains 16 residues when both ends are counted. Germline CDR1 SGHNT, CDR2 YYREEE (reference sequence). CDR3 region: CASSFGSGGTYNEQFF.

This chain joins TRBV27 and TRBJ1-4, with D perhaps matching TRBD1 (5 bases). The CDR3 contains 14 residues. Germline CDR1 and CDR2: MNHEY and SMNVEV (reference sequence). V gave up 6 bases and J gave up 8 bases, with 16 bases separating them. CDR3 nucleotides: TGTGCCAGCAGCTCCCTGGGGGGAGGGGAAAAACTGTTTTTT. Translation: CASSSLGGGEKLFF. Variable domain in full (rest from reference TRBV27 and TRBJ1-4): EAQVTQNPRYLITVTGKKLTVTCSQNMNHEYMSWYRQDPGLGLRQIYYSMNVEVTDKGDVPEGYKVSRKEKRNFPLILESPSPNQTSLYFCASSSLGGGEKLFFGSGTQLSVL.

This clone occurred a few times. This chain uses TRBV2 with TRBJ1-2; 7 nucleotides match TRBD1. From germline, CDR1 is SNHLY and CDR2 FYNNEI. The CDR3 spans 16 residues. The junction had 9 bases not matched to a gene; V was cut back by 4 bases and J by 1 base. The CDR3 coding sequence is TGTGCCAGCAGTGGTCTAAGGACAGGAGATAACTATGGCTACACCTTC. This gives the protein CASSGLRTGDNYGYTF.

The CDR3 nucleotides are TGTGCCAGCAGCTTAGGACAGGGAGGCTACACCTTC. This encodes CASSLGQGGYTF. The J gene is TRBJ1-2, the V gene TRBV7-9; 7 bases map to TRBD1. The germline CDR1 and CDR2 sequences are SEHNR and FQNEAQ (reference sequence). Trimming removed 1 base from V and 8 bases from J; junction bases left unmatched: 1. This CDR3 comprises 12 residues.

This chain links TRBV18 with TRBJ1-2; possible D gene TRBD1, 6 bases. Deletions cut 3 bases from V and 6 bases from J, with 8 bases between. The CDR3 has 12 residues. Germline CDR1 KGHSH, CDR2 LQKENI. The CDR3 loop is CASSPNRDGYTF. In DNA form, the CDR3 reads TGTGCCAGCTCACCTAACAGGGATGGCTACACCTTC.

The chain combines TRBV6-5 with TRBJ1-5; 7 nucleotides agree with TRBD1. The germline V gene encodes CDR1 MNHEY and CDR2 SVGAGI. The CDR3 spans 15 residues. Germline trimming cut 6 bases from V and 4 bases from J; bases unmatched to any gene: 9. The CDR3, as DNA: TGTGCCAGCAGCTCCCAGGGGGGCTGGAATCAGCCCCAGCATTTT. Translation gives CASSSQGGWNQPQHF.

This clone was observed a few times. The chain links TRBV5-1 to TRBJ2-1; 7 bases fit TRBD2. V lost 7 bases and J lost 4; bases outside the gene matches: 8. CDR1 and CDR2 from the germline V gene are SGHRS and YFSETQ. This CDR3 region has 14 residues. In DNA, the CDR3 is TGCGCCAGCGCCTACGGAGCGGGATACAATGAGCAGTTCTTC. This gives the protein CASAYGAGYNEQFF.

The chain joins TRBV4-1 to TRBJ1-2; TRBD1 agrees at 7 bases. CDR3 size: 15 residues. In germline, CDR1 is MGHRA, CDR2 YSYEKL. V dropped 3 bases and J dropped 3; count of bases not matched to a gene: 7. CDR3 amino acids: CASSHLDRPDYGYTF. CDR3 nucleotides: TGCGCCAGCAGCCATTTGGACAGGCCTGACTATGGCTACACCTTC.

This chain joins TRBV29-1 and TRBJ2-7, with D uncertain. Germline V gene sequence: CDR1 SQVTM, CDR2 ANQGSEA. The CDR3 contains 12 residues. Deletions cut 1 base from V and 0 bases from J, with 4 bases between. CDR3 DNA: TGCAGCGTTGAAGGCGTCTCCTACGAGCAGTACTTC. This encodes CSVEGVSYEQYF.

The CDR3 loop is CASSPGQGIDTQYF. The CDR3 region has the DNA TGTGCCAGCAGCCCGGGACAGGGGATAGATACGCAGTATTTT. This chain connects TRBV9 to TRBJ2-3, with 10 bases matching TRBD1. This CDR3 region has 14 residues. V was pared by 4 bases and J by 5 bases, with 4 bases of the junction left unmatched. Germline CDR1 SGDLS, CDR2 YYNGEE.

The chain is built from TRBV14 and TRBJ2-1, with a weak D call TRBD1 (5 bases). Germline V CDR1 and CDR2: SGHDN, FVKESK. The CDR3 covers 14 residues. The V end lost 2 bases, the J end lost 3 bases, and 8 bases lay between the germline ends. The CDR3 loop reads CASSQLQDYNEQFF. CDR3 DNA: TGTGCCAGCAGCCAATTACAGGACTACAATGAGCAGTTCTTC.

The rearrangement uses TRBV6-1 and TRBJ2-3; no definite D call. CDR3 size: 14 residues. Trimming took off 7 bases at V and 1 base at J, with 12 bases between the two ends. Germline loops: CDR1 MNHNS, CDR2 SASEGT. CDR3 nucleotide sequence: TGTGCCAGCACTCCCAGCGCGGGCACAGATACGCAGTATTTT. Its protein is CASTPSAGTDTQYF.

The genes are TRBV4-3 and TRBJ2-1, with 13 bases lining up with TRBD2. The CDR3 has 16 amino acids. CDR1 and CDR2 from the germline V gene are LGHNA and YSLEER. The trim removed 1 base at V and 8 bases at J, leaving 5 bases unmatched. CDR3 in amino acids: CASSQGTSGSYYEQFF. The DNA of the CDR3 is TGCGCCAGCAGCCAAGGGACTAGCGGGAGTTACTATGAGCAGTTCTTC.